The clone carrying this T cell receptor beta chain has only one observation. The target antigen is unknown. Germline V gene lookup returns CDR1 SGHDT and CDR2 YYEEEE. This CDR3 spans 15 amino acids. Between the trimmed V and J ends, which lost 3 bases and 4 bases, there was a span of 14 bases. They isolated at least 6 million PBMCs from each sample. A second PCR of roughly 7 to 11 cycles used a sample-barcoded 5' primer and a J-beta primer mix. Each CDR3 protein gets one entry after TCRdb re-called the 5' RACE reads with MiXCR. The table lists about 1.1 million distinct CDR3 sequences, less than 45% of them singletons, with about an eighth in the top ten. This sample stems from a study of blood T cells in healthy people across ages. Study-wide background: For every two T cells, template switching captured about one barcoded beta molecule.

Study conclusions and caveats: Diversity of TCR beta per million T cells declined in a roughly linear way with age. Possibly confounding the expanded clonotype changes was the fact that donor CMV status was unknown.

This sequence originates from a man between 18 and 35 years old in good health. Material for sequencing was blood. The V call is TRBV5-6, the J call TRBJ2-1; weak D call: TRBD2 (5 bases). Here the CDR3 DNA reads TGTGCCAGCAGCTCTCTACCTACGGGATACAATGAGCAGTTCTTC. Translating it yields CASSSLPTGYNEQFF.